This TCR beta chain was profiled in a study of long-term antiretroviral therapy in people with HIV. The libraries were made with immunoSEQ v3.0 at survey level. The table came from immunoSEQ multiplex PCR; TCRdb's copy has only in-frame clones and leaves some out. Among more than 15,000 clones listed, around 95% were seen once. The CDR3 has 18 residues. The germline gives CDR1 SEHNR, CDR2 FQNEAQ (reference sequence). V was pared by 6 bases and J by 2 bases, with 16 bases of the junction left unmatched. This rearrangement joins TRBV7-9 to TRBJ1-3; 7 nucleotides match TRBD1. The specimen was unsorted PBMCs, collected around 10 years after starting antiretroviral therapy. The clonotype comes from a man in his thirties or forties with HIV. CDR3 nucleotides: TGTGCCAGCAGACCAAGAGACAAGACAGGGCCCACTGGAAACACCATATATTTT. Translating it yields CASRPRDKTGPTGNTIYF.